The source of this TCR beta chain is a study of preoperative IRX-2 immunotherapy in early breast cancer. Treatment reported: preoperative locoregional IRX-2 cytokine immunotherapy. This CDR3 contains 10 residues. V gave up 5 bases and J gave up 4 bases, with 6 bases separating them. The V gene's germline CDR1 is SQVTM and CDR2 ANQGSEA. Data came from immunoSEQ multiplex PCR; TCRdb stores just in-frame clones and leaves some out. The sample yields 30,000 to 35,000 clones, about 95% seen once. This sequence originates from a human donor with breast cancer. The rearrangement uses TRBV29-1 and TRBJ2-7; D unresolved. This material was acquired from a patient treated with IRX-2 immunotherapy. The CDR3 nucleotides read TGCAGCGTTTTAGAGTACGAGCAGTACTTC. Protein: CSVLEYEQYF.